What follows are 25 T cell receptor beta chains derived from one specimen sequenced in a study of T cell clonality in common variable immunodeficiency. Some clones are missing from TCRdb's copy, which holds only in-frame ones; the method was immunoSEQ multiplex PCR. Altogether some 40,000 clones were found in the sample, and no singletons occur. Sequenced sample: peripheral blood mononuclear cells. All receptors derive from a person aged 18 to 70 in good health.

This clone was counted a few times. The CDR3 is cut off 3 residues early in the read; its end comes from the germline J gene. This sequence joins TRBV19 and TRBJ1-1; 7 bases fit TRBD1. The germline V gene has CDR1 LNHDA and CDR2 SQIVND (reference sequence). The V segment lost 3 bases and the J segment 3 bases; nucleotides outside the gene matches: 7. This CDR3 contains 15 residues. This CDR3 is CASSIHHRGDTEAFF. Partial CDR3 DNA: TGTGCCAGTAGTATCCATCACAGGGGAGACACTGAA. Variable domain in full (rest from reference TRBV19 and TRBJ1-1): DGGITQSPKYLFRKEGQNVTLSCEQNLNHDAMYWYRQDPGQGLRLIYYSQIVNDFQKGDIAEGYSVSREKKESFPLTVTSAQKNPTAFYLCASSIHHRGDTEAFFGQGTRLTVV.

This clone was detected many times. The sequenced fragment ends 3 residues before the CDR3 boundary, so the rest is inferred from the germline J gene. The rearrangement uses TRBV7-9 and TRBJ2-1; 8 nucleotides agree with TRBD1. The CDR3 has 15 amino acids. The junction had 6 bases not matched to a gene; V was cut back by 5 bases and J by 3 bases. Per germline, CDR1 SEHNR and CDR2 FQNEAQ (reference sequence). The DNA read from the CDR3 is TGTGCCAGCAGCCCCCGGACAGGGTTCTACAATGAG. This gives the protein CASSPRTGFYNE. The full CDR3 protein reads CASSPRTGFYNEQFF.

This clone was seen ten or more times. The DNA ends 3 residues before the CDR3 does, and the rest of the CDR3 is filled in from the germline J gene. The chain combines TRBV7-2 with TRBJ1-6; D not certain. Germline CDR1 and CDR2: SGHTA and FQGNSA. The length of the CDR3 is 15 residues. Trimming removed 8 bases at V and 0 bases at J, with 11 bases between. CDR3 sequence reads: CASGGAGSYNSPLHF. The CDR3 bases that were read are TGTGCCAGCGGTGGTGCAGGCTCCTATAATTCACCC. Full variable domain (rest looked up from reference TRBV7-2 and TRBJ1-6): GAGVSQSPSNKVTEKGKDVELRCDPISGHTALYWYRQSLGQGLEFLIYFQGNSAPDKSGLPSDRFSAERTGGSVSTLTIQRTQQEDSAVYLCASGGAGSYNSPLHFGNGTRLTVT.

In this sample, this clone turned up many times. The read halts 3 residues ahead of the CDR3 end, with the missing end drawn from the germline J gene. The chain recombines TRBV7-3 with TRBJ2-6, with TRBD2 matching over 11 bases. Germline values: CDR1 SGHTA, CDR2 FQGTGA. The junction had 5 bases not matched to a gene; V was cut back by 1 base and J by 0 bases. The CDR3 length is 19 residues. The part of the CDR3 DNA that was read is TGTGCCAGCAGCTTAATCCTAGCGGGGGGCACCTCTGGGGCCAACGTC. This translates into CASSLILAGGTSGANV. The complete CDR3 reads CASSLILAGGTSGANVLTF.

This clone turned up a few times. The read finishes 3 residues shy of the CDR3 end, and the germline J gene is used to complete it. The chain carries TRBV11-3 and TRBJ2-5, with D perhaps matching TRBD1 (6 bases). Germline-derived CDR1 and CDR2 are SGHNT and YENEEA. V lost 5 bases and J 2 bases, leaving 12 bases between the germline ends. CDR3 size: 14 residues. The DNA read from the CDR3 is TGTGCCAGCAGCAAGACGGACAGACAAGAGACC. Protein: CASSKTDRQET. The whole CDR3 sequence reads CASSKTDRQETQYF.

Many counts were recorded for this clone. The CDR3 end lies 3 residues beyond the end of the read and is filled in from the germline J gene. The chain uses TRBV19 and TRBJ2-7; weak D call: TRBD1 (7 bases). The germline V gene has CDR1 LNHDA and CDR2 SQIVND (reference sequence). The germline V and J ends were trimmed by 6 bases and 2 bases, with 14 bases remaining between them. CDR3 length: 14 amino acids. The CDR3 bases that were read are TGTGCCAGTAGGAGACAGGGAGGAACCTACGAG. It translates to CASRRQGGTYE. The whole CDR3 sequence is CASRRQGGTYEQYF.

This clone showed up just a few times. Read coverage stops 3 residues before the CDR3 terminus; the germline J gene supplies the remainder. This chain joins TRBV20-1 and TRBJ1-1, with 9 nucleotides matching TRBD1. CDR3 length: 12 residues. V lost 8 bases to trimming and J lost 5 bases; unmatched junction nucleotides: 6. Germline V CDR1 and CDR2: DFQATT, SNEGSKA (reference sequence). The CDR3 sequence: CSWGTGTTEAFF. CDR3 DNA (partial): TGCAGTTGGGGGACAGGGACGACTGAA.

This clone was picked up many times. The observed sequence ends 3 residues before the CDR3 terminus, with the missing tail filled in from the germline J gene. J is TRBJ2-5 and V is TRBV27, with D possibly matching TRBD1 (5 bases). The CDR3 loop spans 13 amino acids. V lost 1 base to trimming and J lost 7 bases, with 10 bases between them. Germline V gene data show CDR1 as MNHEY and CDR2 as SMNVEV (reference sequence). This chain's CDR3 is CASSLWDGATQYF. CDR3 DNA (partial): TGTGCCAGCAGTTTATGGGATGGGGCGACC.

This clone was counted at least ten times. The read ends 3 residues early relative to the CDR3; the germline J gene fills the gap. V and J are TRBV12-5 and TRBJ2-3, with 10 bases aligning to TRBD1. Germline lookup yields CDR1 LGHNT and CDR2 FRNRAP. This CDR3 has 14 residues. The J segment lost 5 bases and the V segment lost 6 bases, leaving 5 bases of the junction unmatched. The covered CDR3 bases are TGTGCTAGTGGCCCAGGACAGGGGGAAGATACG. Amino acid sequence: CASGPGQGEDT. The whole CDR3 protein is CASGPGQGEDTQYF.

This clone showed up many times. The read falls 3 residues short of the CDR3 end, and the missing part is taken from the germline J gene. The chain carries TRBV20-1 and TRBJ2-3, with 13 bases aligning to TRBD2. The J segment lost 6 bases and the V segment lost 7 bases, leaving 16 bases of the junction unmatched. The germline V gene has CDR1 DFQATT and CDR2 SNEGSKA (reference sequence). This CDR3 is built from 17 residues. CDR3 sequence reads: CSVQTSGGSTLLDTQYF. The CDR3 DNA, read in part, is TGCAGTGTTCAGACTAGCGGGGGGTCCACCCTTTTGGATACG.

This clone was seen many times. The read gets to within 3 residues of the CDR3 end, and the germline J gene fills in the rest. The chain recombines TRBV20-1 with TRBJ1-1; D unclear. Germline V CDR1 and CDR2: DFQATT, SNEGSKA (reference sequence). The CDR3 is 13 amino acids. The V and J ends lost 4 bases and 2 bases respectively, with 11 bases between them. The CDR3 spells CSANAGRNTEAFF. The part of the CDR3 DNA that was read is TGCAGTGCTAACGCAGGTCGTAACACTGAA.

This clone occurred many times. The read ends 3 residues early relative to the CDR3; the germline J gene fills the gap. The chain has TRBV20-1 and TRBJ1-1, with D tentatively TRBD1 (5 bases). CDR1 is DFQATT, CDR2 SNEGSKA, per germline (reference sequence). This CDR3 is 11 amino acids long. V was pared by 7 bases and J by 4 bases, with 10 bases between. The covered CDR3 bases are TGCAGTGTGAGGGGAGCCACTGAA. It codes for CSVRGATE. The whole CDR3 sequence reads CSVRGATEAFF.

This clone was counted at least ten times. Read sequence stops 3 residues before the CDR3 end, and the germline J gene provides the missing end. The chain carries TRBV7-2 and TRBJ1-2; 7 nucleotides line up with TRBD1. V dropped 5 bases and J dropped 7; count of bases not matched to a gene: 10. The germline V gene encodes CDR1 SGHTA and CDR2 FQGNSA. The CDR3 loop spans 14 amino acids. CDR3 amino acids: CASSADRASSGYTF. CDR3 DNA, as far as it was read: TGTGCCAGCAGCGCAGACAGGGCAAGTTCTGGC. The full variable domain, in which reference TRBV7-2 and TRBJ1-2 provide the parts outside the CDR3, is GAGVSQSPSNKVTEKGKDVELRCDPISGHTALYWYRQSLGQGLEFLIYFQGNSAPDKSGLPSDRFSAERTGGSVSTLTIQRTQQEDSAVYLCASSADRASSGYTFGSGTRLTVV.

This clone was observed at least ten times. The CDR3 end lies 3 residues beyond the end of the read and is filled in from the germline J gene. The genes are TRBV9 and TRBJ2-1; 13 bases agree with TRBD2. The CDR3 spans 16 residues. Losses at the gene ends were 3 bases for V and 4 bases for J; bases not matched to a gene: 4. Germline V CDR1 and CDR2: SGDLS, YYNGEE. The DNA read from the CDR3 is TGTGCCAGCAGCGCTACTAGCGGGAGGGCTTACAATGAG. This sequence encodes CASSATSGRAYNE. The full CDR3 protein reads CASSATSGRAYNEQFF. Full variable domain (remainder filled in from reference TRBV9 and TRBJ2-1): DSGVTQTPKHLITATGQRVTLRCSPRSGDLSVYWYQQSLDQGLQFLIQYYNGEERAKGNILERFSAQQFPDLHSELNLSSLELGDSALYFCASSATSGRAYNEQFFGPGTRLTVL.

This clone has a count of ten or more. The read stops 3 residues short of the end of the CDR3; the missing end is completed from the germline J gene. V is TRBV30 and J is TRBJ2-7, with D perhaps TRBD1 (5 bases). The V gene's germline CDR1 is GTSNPN and CDR2 SVGIG (reference sequence). Trimming shortened V by 2 bases and J by 1 base, and 18 bases separated the two germline ends. This CDR3 is 16 amino acids long. CDR3 DNA, as far as it was read: TGTGCCTGGAGTCCTAATTGGGGCCGTGAGTCCTACGAG. Protein: CAWSPNWGRESYE. The whole CDR3 is CAWSPNWGRESYEQYF.

This clone was recorded at least ten times. The read stops 3 residues short of the end of the CDR3; the missing end is completed from the germline J gene. The chain joins TRBV18 to TRBJ1-4; D might be TRBD1 (6 bases). V was shortened by 6 bases and J by 4 bases, with 12 bases between the two germline ends. Germline CDR1 and CDR2: KGHSH and LQKENI. The CDR3 extends over 14 amino acids. CDR3 DNA, as far as it was read: TGTGCCAGCTCCCCGTCCAGGGGTAATGAAAAA. Encoded protein: CASSPSRGNEK. The complete CDR3 protein is CASSPSRGNEKLFF.

The table lists this clone with many counts. The read ends 3 residues early relative to the CDR3; the germline J gene fills the gap. This chain connects TRBV7-6 to TRBJ2-7; tentative D call: TRBD1 (5 bases). With 7 bases removed from V and 0 bases from J, the gap between germline ends came to 10 bases. CDR3 size: 13 residues. Germline CDR1 SGHVS, CDR2 FNYEAQ. The chain's CDR3 is CASKQGPSYEQYF. The covered CDR3 bases are TGTGCCAGCAAGCAGGGCCCCTCCTACGAG.

This clone showed up many times. The read finishes 3 residues shy of the CDR3 end, and the germline J gene is used to complete it. The J gene is TRBJ2-6, the V gene TRBV10-3; TRBD1 agrees at 11 bases. V was pared by 0 bases and J by 4 bases, with 5 bases of the junction left unmatched. From germline, CDR1 is ENHRY and CDR2 SYGVKD. The CDR3 covers 18 residues. CDR3 residues: CAISESGQGAAGANVLTF. The CDR3 DNA, read in part, is TGTGCCATCAGTGAGTCCGGACAGGGGGCGGCCGGGGCCAACGTC.

This clone was detected many times. This CDR3 is CASSLDREQETQYF. The sequenced part of the CDR3 DNA is TGTGCCAGCAGCCTCGACAGGGAACAAGAGACC. The chain carries TRBV7-9 and TRBJ2-5; 7 bases agree with TRBD1. The read ends 3 residues shy of where the CDR3 ends; the end is completed using the germline J gene. Trimming at V came to 5 bases and at J to 2 bases, leaving 5 bases not matched to a gene. CDR1 and CDR2 from the germline V gene are SEHNR and FQNEAQ (reference sequence). The CDR3 is 14 residues long.

This clone appeared many times. The sequence runs out 3 residues before the end of the CDR3; the remainder is reconstructed from the germline J gene. V usage is TRBV14 and J usage is TRBJ1-2, with TRBD1 identical over 8 bases. J lost 6 bases, V lost 5 bases, and 11 bases had no gene match. In germline, CDR1 is SGHDN, CDR2 FVKESK. CDR3 length: 15 amino acids. Incomplete CDR3 DNA: TGTGCCAGCAGCTTAACGAAGACAGGGGTTGATGGC. This gives the protein CASSLTKTGVDG. The whole CDR3 protein is CASSLTKTGVDGYTF. The full variable domain, in which reference TRBV14 and TRBJ1-2 provide the parts outside the CDR3, is EAGVTQFPSHSVIEKGQTVTLRCDPISGHDNLYWYRRVMGKEIKFLLHFVKESKQDESGMPNNRFLAERTGGTYSTLKVQPAELEDSGVYFCASSLTKTGVDGYTFGSGTRLTVV.

At least ten counts were recorded for this clone. The CDR3 end falls 3 residues outside the read, so it is completed with the germline J gene. This chain connects TRBV7-2 to TRBJ1-2, with D perhaps TRBD1 (6 bases). CDR3 length: 14 residues. The V end was cut by 2 bases, the J end by 4 bases, with 11 bases between. Germline lookup yields CDR1 SGHTA and CDR2 FQGNSA. CDR3 residues: CASSLHRVPYGYTF. The covered CDR3 bases are TGTGCCAGCAGCTTACACAGGGTCCCCTATGGC.

The table lists this clone with many counts. The read terminates 3 residues before the CDR3 end, so the remaining end is supplied by the germline J gene. V gene TRBV12-3 or TRBV12-4 combines with J gene TRBJ1-2; D remains unclear. Trimming pared 6 bases from V and 1 base from J, leaving 18 bases between. This CDR3 contains 16 residues. The CDR3 here is CASSLTAAIVNYGYTF. CDR3 DNA, as far as it was read: TGTGCCAGCAGCCTAACCGCCGCAATAGTTAACTATGGC.

This clone was counted at least ten times. The CDR3 is cut off 3 residues early in the read; its end comes from the germline J gene. The chain carries TRBV20-1 and TRBJ1-5; TRBD1 matches at 8 bases. The germline CDR1 and CDR2 sequences are DFQATT and SNEGSKA (reference sequence). This CDR3 region has 18 residues. The J segment lost 0 bases and the V segment lost 1 base, leaving 11 bases of the junction unmatched. The CDR3 is CSARGPLRDRSSNQPQHF. CDR3 bases read: TGCAGTGCTAGAGGTCCCCTCAGGGACAGGAGTAGCAATCAGCCC.

This clone was seen repeatedly, ten times or more. The read comes to an end 3 residues before the CDR3 does, leaving the germline J gene to fill in the end. The chain carries TRBV14 and TRBJ2-3; a possible D gene is TRBD1 (5 bases). The germline gives CDR1 SGHDN, CDR2 FVKESK. The CDR3 length is 16 residues. V lost 1 base to trimming and J lost 6 bases, with 17 bases between them. CDR3 residues: CASSQGQGLFLDTQYF. Partial CDR3 DNA: TGTGCCAGCAGCCAAGGCCAGGGTTTGTTTCTGGATACG. Together with reference TRBV14 and TRBJ2-3, the CDR3 gives the full variable domain: EAGVTQFPSHSVIEKGQTVTLRCDPISGHDNLYWYRRVMGKEIKFLLHFVKESKQDESGMPNNRFLAERTGGTYSTLKVQPAELEDSGVYFCASSQGQGLFLDTQYFGPGTRLTVL.

This clone has ten or more counts. CDR3 in amino acids: CASSELSGGGGKNIQYF. The CDR3 DNA, read in part, is TGTGCCAGCAGTGAATTATCGGGAGGGGGGGGCAAAAACATT. The rearrangement uses TRBV6-1 and TRBJ2-4; 8 nucleotides align to TRBD2. The read terminates 3 residues before the CDR3 end, so the remaining end is supplied by the germline J gene. This CDR3 has 17 residues. J lost 3 bases, V lost 2 bases, and 9 bases had no gene match. Germline V gene data show CDR1 as MNHNS and CDR2 as SASEGT.